The present entry profiles one T cell receptor beta chain with its context. As yet, its antigen is unknown. The data were taken from a study of shared clonotypes between healthy human individuals. The CDR3 extends over 14 amino acids. The trim removed 7 bases at V and 4 bases at J, leaving 8 bases unmatched. Germline-derived CDR1 and CDR2 are MNHNS and SASEGT. The run depth of the assay was deep. The assay was immunoSEQ multiplex PCR, and TCRdb's table has in-frame clones only and misses some. The sample yields approximately 2.5 million clones, 80% to 95% seen once. Study-wide results and limits: The generation probabilities recorded for non-shared clonotypes fell below those of clonotypes shared by all four donors. Naive subsets, compared against memory subsets, generally had larger estimated richness values.

Sequencing was performed on naive CD4+ T cells from PBMCs. Subset given: CD45RA+ positively selected. The V call is TRBV6-1, the J call TRBJ1-1; 8 nucleotides match TRBD1. This sequence was found in a man aged 18 to 30 in good health. Some clones in this sample may be carry-over from other donors' samples. CDR3 region: CASTKDRVVTEAFF. CDR3 sequence (DNA): TGTGCCAGCACTAAGGACAGGGTGGTCACTGAAGCTTTCTTT.